This T cell receptor (beta chain) is from a study of blood T cell repertoires in COVID-19. Study at large: Samples taken during acute and convalescent COVID-19 were collected in the United States, Italy and Spain. Sources were T cells, B-cell-depleted T cells, or PBMCs; the material itself was cDNA or gDNA.

Per germline, CDR1 SNHLY and CDR2 FYNNEI. The CDR3 sequence is 14 residues long. Trimming removed 3 bases at V and 7 bases at J, with 13 bases between. The authors' processing: Estimates of nucleated cell counts were drawn from the amplification of reference gene primers. Sequenced by immunoSEQ multiplex PCR; TCRdb stores in-frame clones only, minus some. V, J and clone size reflect that table, while D and trimming were determined from the DNA. The repertoire has under 75,000 clones, just over 85% of them found once; the top ten carry approximately 17%. The source material was peripheral blood. The clonotype was recovered from a woman aged 80 or over with active COVID-19. The chain joins TRBV2 to TRBJ1-5; D gene ambiguous. The chain's CDR3 is CASSELGRDQPQHF. The CDR3 coding sequence is TGTGCCAGCAGTGAGCTAGGCCGTGACCAGCCCCAGCATTTT.